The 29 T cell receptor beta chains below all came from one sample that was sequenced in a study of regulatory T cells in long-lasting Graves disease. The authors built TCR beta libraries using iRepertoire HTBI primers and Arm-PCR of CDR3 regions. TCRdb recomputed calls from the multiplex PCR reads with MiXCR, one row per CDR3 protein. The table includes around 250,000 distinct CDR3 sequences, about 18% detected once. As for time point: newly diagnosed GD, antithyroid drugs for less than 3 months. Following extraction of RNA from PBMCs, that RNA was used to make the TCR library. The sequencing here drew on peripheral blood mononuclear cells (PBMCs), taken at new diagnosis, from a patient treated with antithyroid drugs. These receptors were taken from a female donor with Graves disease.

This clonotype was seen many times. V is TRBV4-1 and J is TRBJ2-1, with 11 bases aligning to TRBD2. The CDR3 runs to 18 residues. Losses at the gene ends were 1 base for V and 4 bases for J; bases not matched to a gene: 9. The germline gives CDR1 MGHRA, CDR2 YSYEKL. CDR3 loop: CASSQAILTSGVYNEQFF. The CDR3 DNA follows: TGCGCCAGCAGCCAAGCTATCCTGACTAGCGGGGTATACAATGAGCAGTTCTTC.

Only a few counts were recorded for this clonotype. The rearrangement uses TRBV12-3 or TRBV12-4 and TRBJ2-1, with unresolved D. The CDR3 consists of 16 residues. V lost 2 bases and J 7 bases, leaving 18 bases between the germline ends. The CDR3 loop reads CASSLPHGRRGNEQFF. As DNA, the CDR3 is TGTGCCAGCAGTTTACCCCATGGACGCCGAGGAAATGAGCAGTTCTTC.

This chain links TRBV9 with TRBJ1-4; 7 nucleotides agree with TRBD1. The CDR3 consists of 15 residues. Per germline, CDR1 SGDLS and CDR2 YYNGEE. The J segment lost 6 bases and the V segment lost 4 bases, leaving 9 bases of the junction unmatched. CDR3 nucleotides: TGTGCCAGCAGCCTCCAGACAGGGATGGATGAAAAACTGTTTTTT. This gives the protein CASSLQTGMDEKLFF.

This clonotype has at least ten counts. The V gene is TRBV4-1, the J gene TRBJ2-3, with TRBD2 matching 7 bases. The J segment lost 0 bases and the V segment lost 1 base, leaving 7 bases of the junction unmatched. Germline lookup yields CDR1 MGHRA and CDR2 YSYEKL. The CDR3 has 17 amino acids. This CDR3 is CASSQGVASGSTDTQYF. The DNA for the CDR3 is TGCGCCAGCAGCCAAGGGGTGGCTAGCGGAAGCACAGATACGCAGTATTTT.

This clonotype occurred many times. The CDR3 sequence is CASSLYRDNSPLHF. DNA for the CDR3: TGTGCCAGCAGTTTATACAGGGATAATTCACCCCTCCACTTT. V gene TRBV28 combines with J gene TRBJ1-6; maybe TRBD1 (6 bases). Germline V gene sequence: CDR1 MDHEN, CDR2 SYDVKM. The CDR3 extends over 14 amino acids. The V gene lost 1 base and the J gene lost 5 bases, with 6 bases spanning the gap. The variable domain in full, with the rest retrieved from reference TRBV28 and TRBJ1-6, is DVKVTQSSRYLVKRTGEKVFLECVQDMDHENMFWYRQDPGLGLRLIYFSYDVKMKEKGDIPEGYSVSREKKERFSLILESASTNQTSMYLCASSLYRDNSPLHFGNGTRLTVT.

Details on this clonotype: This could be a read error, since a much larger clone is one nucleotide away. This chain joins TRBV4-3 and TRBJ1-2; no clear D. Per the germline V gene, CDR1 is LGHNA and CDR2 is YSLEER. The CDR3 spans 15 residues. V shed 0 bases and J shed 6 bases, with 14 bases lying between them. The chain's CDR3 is CASSQDAQRANGYTF. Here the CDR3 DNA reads TGCGCCAGCAGCCAAGATGCCCAGAGGGCTAATGGCTACACCTTC.

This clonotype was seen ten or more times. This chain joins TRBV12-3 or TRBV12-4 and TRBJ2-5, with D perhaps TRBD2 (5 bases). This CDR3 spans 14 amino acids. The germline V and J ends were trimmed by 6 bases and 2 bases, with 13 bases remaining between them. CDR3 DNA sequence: TGTGCCAGCAGCCCTCTGAGGGTTCAAGAGACCCAGTACTTC. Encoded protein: CASSPLRVQETQYF.

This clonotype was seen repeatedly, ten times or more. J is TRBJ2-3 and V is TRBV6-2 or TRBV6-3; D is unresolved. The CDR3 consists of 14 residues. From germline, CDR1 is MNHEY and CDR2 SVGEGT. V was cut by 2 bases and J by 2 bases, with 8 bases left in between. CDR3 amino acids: CASSYGESTDTQYF. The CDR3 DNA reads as TGTGCCAGCAGTTACGGTGAATCCACAGATACGCAGTATTTT.

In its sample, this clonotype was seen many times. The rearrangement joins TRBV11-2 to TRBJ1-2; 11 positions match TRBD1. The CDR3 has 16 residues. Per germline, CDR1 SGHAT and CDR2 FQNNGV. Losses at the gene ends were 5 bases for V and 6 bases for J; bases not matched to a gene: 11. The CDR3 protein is CASSPGTGGPIHGYTF. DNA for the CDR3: TGTGCCAGCAGCCCAGGGACAGGGGGTCCGATCCATGGCTACACCTTC.

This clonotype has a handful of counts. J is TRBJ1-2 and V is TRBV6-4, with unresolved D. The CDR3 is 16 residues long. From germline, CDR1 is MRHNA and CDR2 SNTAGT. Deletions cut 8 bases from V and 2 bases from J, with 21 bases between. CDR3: CASPPGGKRRNYGYTF. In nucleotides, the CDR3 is TGTGCCAGCCCCCCCGGAGGGAAAAGAAGGAACTATGGCTACACCTTC.

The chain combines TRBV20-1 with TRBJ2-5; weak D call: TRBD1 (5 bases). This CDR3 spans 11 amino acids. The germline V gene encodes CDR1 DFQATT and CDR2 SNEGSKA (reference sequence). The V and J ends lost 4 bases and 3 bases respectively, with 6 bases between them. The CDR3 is CSATGKETQYF. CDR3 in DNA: TGCAGTGCTACAGGGAAAGAGACCCAGTACTTC.

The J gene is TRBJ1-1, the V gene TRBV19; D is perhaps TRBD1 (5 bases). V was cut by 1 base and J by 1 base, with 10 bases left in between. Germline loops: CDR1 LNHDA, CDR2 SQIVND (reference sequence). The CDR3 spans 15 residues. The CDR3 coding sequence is TGTGCCAGTAGTATAGGTAGGGGTCCGAACACTGAAGCTTTCTTT. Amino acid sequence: CASSIGRGPNTEAFF.

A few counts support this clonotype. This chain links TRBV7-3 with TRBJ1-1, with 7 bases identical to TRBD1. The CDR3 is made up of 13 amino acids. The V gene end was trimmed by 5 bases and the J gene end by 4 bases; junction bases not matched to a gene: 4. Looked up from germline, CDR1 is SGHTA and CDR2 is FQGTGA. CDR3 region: CASSTQGVTEAFF. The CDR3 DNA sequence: TGTGCCAGCAGCACGCAGGGGGTCACTGAAGCTTTCTTT.

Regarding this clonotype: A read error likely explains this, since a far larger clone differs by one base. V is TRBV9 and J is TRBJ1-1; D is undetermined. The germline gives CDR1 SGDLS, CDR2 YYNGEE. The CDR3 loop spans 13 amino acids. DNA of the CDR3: TGTGCCAGCAGCTTCCCGGCGAACTCTGAAGCTTTCTTT. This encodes CASSFPANSEAFF.

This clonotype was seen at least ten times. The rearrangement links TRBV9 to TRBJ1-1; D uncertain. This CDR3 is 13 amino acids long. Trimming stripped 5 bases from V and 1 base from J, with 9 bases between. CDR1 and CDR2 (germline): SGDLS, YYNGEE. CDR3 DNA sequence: TGTGCCAGCAGTGAGGACGGGAACACTGAAGCTTTCTTT. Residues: CASSEDGNTEAFF.

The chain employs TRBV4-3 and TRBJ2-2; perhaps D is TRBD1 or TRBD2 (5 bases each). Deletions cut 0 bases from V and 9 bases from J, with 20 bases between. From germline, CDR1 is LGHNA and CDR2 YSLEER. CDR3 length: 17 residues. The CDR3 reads CASSQDALGTVHRELFF. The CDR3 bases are TGCGCCAGCAGCCAAGATGCTCTCGGGACCGTTCACCGGGAGCTGTTTTTT.

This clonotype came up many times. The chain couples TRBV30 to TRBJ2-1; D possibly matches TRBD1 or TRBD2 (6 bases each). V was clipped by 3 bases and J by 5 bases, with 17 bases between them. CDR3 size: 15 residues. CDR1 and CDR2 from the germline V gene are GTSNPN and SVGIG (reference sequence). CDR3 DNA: TGTGCCTGGAGCCATAGGGGGGCGTCGAACAATGAGCAGTTCTTC. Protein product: CAWSHRGASNNEQFF.

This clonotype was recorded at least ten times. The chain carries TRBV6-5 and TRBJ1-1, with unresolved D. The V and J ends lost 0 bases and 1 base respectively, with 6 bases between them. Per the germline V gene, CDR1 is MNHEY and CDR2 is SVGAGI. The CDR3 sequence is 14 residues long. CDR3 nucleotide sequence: TGTGCCAGCAGTTACTCGTTGGGGAACACTGAAGCTTTCTTT. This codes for CASSYSLGNTEAFF.

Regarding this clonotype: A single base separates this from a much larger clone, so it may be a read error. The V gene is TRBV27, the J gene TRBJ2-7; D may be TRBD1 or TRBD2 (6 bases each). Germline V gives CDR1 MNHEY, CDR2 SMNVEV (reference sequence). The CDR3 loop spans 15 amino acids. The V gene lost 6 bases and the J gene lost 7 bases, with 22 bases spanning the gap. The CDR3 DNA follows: TGTGCCAGCAGAGGGGGGTCGCTTCCGTACAATGAGCAGTACTTC. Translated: CASRGGSLPYNEQYF.

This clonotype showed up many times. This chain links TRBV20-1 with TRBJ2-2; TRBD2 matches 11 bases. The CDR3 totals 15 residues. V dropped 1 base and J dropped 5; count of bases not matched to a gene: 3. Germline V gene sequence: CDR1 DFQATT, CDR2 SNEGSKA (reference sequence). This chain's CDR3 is CSARGTSGYTGELFF. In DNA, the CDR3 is TGCAGTGCTAGAGGGACTAGCGGGTATACCGGGGAGCTGTTTTTT.

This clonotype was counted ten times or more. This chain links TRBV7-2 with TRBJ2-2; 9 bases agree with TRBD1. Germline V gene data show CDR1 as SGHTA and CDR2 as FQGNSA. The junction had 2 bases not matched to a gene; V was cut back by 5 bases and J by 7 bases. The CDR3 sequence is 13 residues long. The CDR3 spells CASSRQGGGELFF. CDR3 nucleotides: TGTGCCAGCAGCAGACAGGGGGGCGGGGAGCTGTTTTTT. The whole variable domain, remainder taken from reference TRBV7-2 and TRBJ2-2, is GAGVSQSPSNKVTEKGKDVELRCDPISGHTALYWYRQSLGQGLEFLIYFQGNSAPDKSGLPSDRFSAERTGGSVSTLTIQRTQQEDSAVYLCASSRQGGGELFFGEGSRLTVL.

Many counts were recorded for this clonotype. In DNA form, the CDR3 reads TGCAGCGTTGAGACTCAGGGGAGGGCTGAGCAGTTCTTC. It is translated as CSVETQGRAEQFF. V is TRBV29-1 and J is TRBJ2-1, with D possibly being TRBD2 (7 bases). This CDR3 region has 13 residues. CDR1 SQVTM and CDR2 ANQGSEA come from the germline V gene. V was clipped by 3 bases and J by 9 bases, with 15 bases between them.

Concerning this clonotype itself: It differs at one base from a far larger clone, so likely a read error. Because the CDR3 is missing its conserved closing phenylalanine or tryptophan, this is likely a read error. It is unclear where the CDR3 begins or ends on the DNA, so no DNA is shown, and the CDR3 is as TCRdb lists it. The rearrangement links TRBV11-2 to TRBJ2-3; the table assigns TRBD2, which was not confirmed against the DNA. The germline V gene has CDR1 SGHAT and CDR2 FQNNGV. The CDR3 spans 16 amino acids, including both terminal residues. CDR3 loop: CASSLRRSGTRNEQFL.

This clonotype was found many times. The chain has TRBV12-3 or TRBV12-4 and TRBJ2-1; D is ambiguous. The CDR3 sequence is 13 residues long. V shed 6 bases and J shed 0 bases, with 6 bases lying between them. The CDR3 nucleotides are TGTGCCAGCAGAATAGGCTCCTACAATGAGCAGTTCTTC. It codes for CASRIGSYNEQFF.

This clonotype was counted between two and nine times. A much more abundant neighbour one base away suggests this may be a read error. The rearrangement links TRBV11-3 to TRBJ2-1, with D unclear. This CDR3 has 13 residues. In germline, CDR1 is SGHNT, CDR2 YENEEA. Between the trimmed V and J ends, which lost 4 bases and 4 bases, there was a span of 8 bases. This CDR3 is CASSSVEYNEQFF. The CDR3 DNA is TGTGCCAGCAGCTCAGTGGAGTACAATGAGCAGTTCTTC.

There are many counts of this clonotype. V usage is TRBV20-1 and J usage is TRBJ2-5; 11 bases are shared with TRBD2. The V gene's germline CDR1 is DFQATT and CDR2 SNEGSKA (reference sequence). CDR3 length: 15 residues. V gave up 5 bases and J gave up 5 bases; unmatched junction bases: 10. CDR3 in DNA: TGCAGTGCTGAAGCTAGCGGGAGGATCGGCGAGACCCAGTACTTC. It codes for CSAEASGRIGETQYF.

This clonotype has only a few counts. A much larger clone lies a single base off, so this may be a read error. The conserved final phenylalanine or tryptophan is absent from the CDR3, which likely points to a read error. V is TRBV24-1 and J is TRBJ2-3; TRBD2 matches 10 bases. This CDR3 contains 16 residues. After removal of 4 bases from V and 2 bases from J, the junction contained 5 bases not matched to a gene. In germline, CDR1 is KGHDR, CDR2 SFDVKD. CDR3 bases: TGTGCCACCAGTGAATCCGGGACTAGCGACACAGATACGCAGTATCTT. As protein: CATSESGTSDTDTQYL.

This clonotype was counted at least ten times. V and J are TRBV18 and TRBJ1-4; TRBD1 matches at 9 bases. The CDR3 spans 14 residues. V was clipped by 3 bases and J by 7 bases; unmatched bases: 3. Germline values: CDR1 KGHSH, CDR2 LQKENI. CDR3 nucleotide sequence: TGTGCCAGCTCACCGGACAGGGGAGGTGAAAAACTGTTTTTT. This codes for CASSPDRGGEKLFF. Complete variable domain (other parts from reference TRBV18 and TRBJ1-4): NAGVMQNPRHLVRRRGQEARLRCSPMKGHSHVYWYRQLPEEGLKFMVYLQKENIIDESGMPKERFSAEFPKEGPSILRIQQVVRGDSAAYFCASSPDRGGEKLFFGSGTQLSVL.

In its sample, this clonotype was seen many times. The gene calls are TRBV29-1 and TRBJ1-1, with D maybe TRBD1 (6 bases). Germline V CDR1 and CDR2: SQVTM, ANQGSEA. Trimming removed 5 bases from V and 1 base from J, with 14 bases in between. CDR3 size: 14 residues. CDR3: CSVLRQDRNTEAFF. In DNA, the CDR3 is TGCAGCGTTTTAAGACAGGACAGGAACACTGAAGCTTTCTTT.